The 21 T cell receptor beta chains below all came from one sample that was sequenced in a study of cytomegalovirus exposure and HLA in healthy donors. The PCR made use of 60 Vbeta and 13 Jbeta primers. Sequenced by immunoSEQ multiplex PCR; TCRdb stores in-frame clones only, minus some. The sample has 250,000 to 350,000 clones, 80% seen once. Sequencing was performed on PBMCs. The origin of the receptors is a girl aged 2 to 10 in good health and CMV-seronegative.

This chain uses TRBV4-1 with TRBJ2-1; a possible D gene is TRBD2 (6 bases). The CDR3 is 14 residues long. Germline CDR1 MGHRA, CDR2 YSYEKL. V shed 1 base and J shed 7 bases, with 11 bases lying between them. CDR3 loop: CASSQGEGGNEQFF. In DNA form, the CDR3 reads TGCGCCAGCAGCCAAGGTGAGGGAGGAAATGAGCAGTTCTTC.

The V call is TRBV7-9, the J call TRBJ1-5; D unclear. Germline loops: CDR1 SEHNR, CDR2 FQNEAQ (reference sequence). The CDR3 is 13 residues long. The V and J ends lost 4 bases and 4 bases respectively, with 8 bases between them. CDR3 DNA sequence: TGTGCCAGCAGCTGGGAGGGTAATCAGCCCCAGCATTTT. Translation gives CASSWEGNQPQHF.

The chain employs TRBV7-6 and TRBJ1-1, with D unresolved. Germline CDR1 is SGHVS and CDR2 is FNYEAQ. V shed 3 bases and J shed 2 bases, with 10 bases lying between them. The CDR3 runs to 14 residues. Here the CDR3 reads CASSLGGSNTEAFF. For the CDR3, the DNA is TGTGCCAGCAGCTTGGGCGGGAGTAACACTGAAGCTTTCTTT.

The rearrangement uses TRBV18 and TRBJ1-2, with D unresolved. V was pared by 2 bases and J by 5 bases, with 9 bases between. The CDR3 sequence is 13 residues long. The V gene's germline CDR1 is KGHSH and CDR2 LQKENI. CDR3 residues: CASSPGGSYGYTF. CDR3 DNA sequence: TGTGCCAGCTCACCAGGTGGGAGTTATGGCTACACCTTC.

The CDR3 DNA follows: TGCAGCGTTTGGGACAGGCAGTACGAGCAGTACTTC. Translated: CSVWDRQYEQYF. V is TRBV29-1 and J is TRBJ2-7; 8 bases map to TRBD1. The CDR3 has 12 residues. Germline V gene sequence: CDR1 SQVTM, CDR2 ANQGSEA. V lost 5 bases and J lost 4; bases outside the gene matches: 4.

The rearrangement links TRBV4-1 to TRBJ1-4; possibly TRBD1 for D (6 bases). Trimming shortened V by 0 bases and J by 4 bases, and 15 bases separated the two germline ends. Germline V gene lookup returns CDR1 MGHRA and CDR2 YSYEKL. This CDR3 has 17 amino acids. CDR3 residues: CASSQDKGGGHNEKLFF. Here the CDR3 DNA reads TGCGCCAGCAGCCAAGATAAGGGCGGGGGGCATAATGAAAAACTGTTTTTT.

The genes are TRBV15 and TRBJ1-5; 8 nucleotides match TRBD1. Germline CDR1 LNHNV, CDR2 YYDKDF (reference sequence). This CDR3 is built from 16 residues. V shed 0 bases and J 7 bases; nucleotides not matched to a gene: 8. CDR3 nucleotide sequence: TGTGCCACCAGCAGAGATCGCCAGGGGGCATGGCAGCCCCAGCATTTT. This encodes CATSRDRQGAWQPQHF.

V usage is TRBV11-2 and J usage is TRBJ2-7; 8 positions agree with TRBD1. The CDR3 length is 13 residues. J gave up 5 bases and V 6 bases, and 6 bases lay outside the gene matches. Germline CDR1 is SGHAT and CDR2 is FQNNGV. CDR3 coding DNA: TGTGCCAGCAGAAAGGACAGGGTCGACGAGCAGTACTTC. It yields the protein CASRKDRVDEQYF.

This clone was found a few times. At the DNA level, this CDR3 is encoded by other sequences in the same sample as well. CDR3 loop: CASSVGSGSYNEQFF. The CDR3 coding sequence is TGTGCCAGCAGCGTTGGTAGCGGGTCCTACAATGAGCAGTTCTTC. This chain links TRBV9 with TRBJ2-1, with 7 bases that match TRBD2. The ends lost 2 bases at V and 1 base at J; junction bases unmatched: 3. Germline V gene lookup returns CDR1 SGDLS and CDR2 YYNGEE. The CDR3 is made up of 15 amino acids.

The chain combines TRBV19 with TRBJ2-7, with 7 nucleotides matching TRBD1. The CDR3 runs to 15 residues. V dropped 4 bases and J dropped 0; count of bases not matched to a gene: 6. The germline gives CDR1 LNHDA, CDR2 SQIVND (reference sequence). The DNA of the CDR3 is TGTGCCAGTAGTAGATTGGGGACAGACTCCTACGAGCAGTACTTC. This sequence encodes CASSRLGTDSYEQYF.

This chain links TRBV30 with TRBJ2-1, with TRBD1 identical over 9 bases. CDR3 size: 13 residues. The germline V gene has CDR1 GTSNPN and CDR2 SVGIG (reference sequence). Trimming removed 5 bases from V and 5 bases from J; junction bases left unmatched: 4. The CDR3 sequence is CAWDRGGDNEQFF. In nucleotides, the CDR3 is TGTGCCTGGGACAGGGGGGGGGACAATGAGCAGTTCTTC.

CDR3 DNA: TGCGCCAGCAGCAGACAGGGATACACTGAAGCTTTCTTT. It codes for CASSRQGYTEAFF. The chain recombines TRBV5-1 with TRBJ1-1, with TRBD1 matching 7 bases. V lost 4 bases to trimming and J lost 3 bases; unmatched junction nucleotides: 3. Germline CDR1 and CDR2: SGHRS and YFSETQ. This CDR3 has 13 residues.

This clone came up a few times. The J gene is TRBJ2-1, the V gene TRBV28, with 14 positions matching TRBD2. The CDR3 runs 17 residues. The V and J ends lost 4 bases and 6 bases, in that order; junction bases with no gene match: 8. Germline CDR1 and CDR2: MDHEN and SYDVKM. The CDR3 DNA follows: TGTGCCAGCAGTTCACCATTGGGACTAGCGGGAGTCAATGAGCAGTTCTTC. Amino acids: CASSSPLGLAGVNEQFF. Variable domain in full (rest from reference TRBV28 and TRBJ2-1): DVKVTQSSRYLVKRTGEKVFLECVQDMDHENMFWYRQDPGLGLRLIYFSYDVKMKEKGDIPEGYSVSREKKERFSLILESASTNQTSMYLCASSSPLGLAGVNEQFFGPGTRLTVL.

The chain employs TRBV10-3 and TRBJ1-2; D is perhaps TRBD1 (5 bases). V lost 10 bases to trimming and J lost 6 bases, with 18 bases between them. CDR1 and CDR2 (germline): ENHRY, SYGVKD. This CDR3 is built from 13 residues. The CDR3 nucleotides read TGTGCCACCATGGGGGGGAGCGCAGATGGCTACACCTTC. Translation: CATMGGSADGYTF.

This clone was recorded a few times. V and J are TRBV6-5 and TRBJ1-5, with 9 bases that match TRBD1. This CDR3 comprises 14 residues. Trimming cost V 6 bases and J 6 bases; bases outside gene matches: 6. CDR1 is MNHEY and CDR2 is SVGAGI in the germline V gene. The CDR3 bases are TGTGCCAGCAGCCAGGACAGGGGATTTCAGCCCCAGCATTTT. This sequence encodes CASSQDRGFQPQHF.

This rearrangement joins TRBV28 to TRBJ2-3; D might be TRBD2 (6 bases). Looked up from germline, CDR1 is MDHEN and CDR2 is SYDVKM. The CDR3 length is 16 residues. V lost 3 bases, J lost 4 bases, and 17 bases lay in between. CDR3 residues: CASSLNSRDSSDTQYF. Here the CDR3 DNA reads TGTGCCAGCAGTTTGAACAGTCGGGACTCTTCAGATACGCAGTATTTT.

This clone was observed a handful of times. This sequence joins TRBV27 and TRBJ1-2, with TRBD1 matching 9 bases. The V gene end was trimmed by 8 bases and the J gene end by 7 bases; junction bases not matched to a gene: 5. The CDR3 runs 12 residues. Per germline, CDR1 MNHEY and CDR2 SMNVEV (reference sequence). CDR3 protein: CASGQGLFGYTF. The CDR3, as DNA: TGTGCCAGCGGACAGGGGCTGTTTGGCTACACCTTC.

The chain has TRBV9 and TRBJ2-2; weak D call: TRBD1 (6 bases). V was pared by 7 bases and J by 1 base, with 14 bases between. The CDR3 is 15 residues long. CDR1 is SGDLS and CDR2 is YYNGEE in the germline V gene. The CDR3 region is CASGPTGLNTGELFF. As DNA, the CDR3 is TGTGCCAGCGGACCTACAGGGTTGAACACCGGGGAGCTGTTTTTT.

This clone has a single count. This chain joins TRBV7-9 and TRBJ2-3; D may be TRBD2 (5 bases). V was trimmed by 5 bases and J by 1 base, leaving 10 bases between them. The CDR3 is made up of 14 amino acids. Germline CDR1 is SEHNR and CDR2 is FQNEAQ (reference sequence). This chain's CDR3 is CASSASGRTDTQYF. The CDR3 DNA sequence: TGTGCCAGCAGCGCAAGCGGACGCACAGATACGCAGTATTTT.

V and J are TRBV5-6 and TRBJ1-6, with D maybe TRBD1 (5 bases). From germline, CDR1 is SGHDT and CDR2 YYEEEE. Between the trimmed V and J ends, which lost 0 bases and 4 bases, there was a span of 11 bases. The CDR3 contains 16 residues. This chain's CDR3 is CASSLGRTLYNSPLHF. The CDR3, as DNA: TGTGCCAGCAGCTTGGGCCGGACACTGTATAATTCACCCCTCCACTTT.

The CDR3 coding sequence is TGCGCCAGCAGCCAAGAGTTAGGAGCGGGAGGGCCAAAATCGTTGAATGAGCAGTTCTTC. This sequence encodes CASSQELGAGGPKSLNEQFF. V and J are TRBV4-1 and TRBJ2-1; 10 nucleotides line up with TRBD2. In germline, CDR1 is MGHRA, CDR2 YSYEKL. Losses at the gene ends were 0 bases for V and 7 bases for J; bases not matched to a gene: 18. The CDR3 covers 20 residues.